Included here is one TCR beta chain sequence, with context. These data come from a study of T cells in Graves' hyperthyroidism and ophthalmopathy. RNA transcripts were the template for amplifying TCR beta CDR3 regions. HTBI primers were used for first-round RT-PCR of the TCR CDR3. A single record per CDR3 protein comes from TCRdb applying MiXCR to the multiplex PCR reads. The sample holds fewer than 850,000 distinct CDR3 sequences, around 15% seen once. The CDR3 contains 14 residues. Germline values: CDR1 SGHTA, CDR2 FQGNSA. V shed 5 bases and J 0 bases; nucleotides not matched to a gene: 3. Sequenced material: blood. This receptor was identified in a man in his fifties with Graves' hyperthyroidism. The chain couples TRBV7-2 to TRBJ1-1; 7 bases are a match to TRBD1. CDR3 in DNA: TGTGCCAGCAGCAAGGGACAGTTGAACACTGAAGCTTTCTTT. This codes for CASSKGQLNTEAFF.